Below are 2 T cell receptor beta chains sequenced from a single sample in a study of shared clonotypes between healthy human individuals. The protocol was immunoSEQ multiplex PCR, while the TCRdb copy is restricted to in-frame clones and leaves out a portion. This sample has about 2.2 million clones, with about 93% found just once. CD8 cells regarded as naive lacked CD45RO, were positively chosen for CCR7, and omitted terminally differentiated effector memory CD45RA+ cells. Material: naive CD8+ T cells from PBMCs. Receptors were obtained from a man younger than 30 in good health. Some clones in this sample may be carry-over from other donors' samples.

The chain recombines TRBV7-6 with TRBJ2-1; TRBD1 matches 8 bases. The V and J ends lost 5 bases and 9 bases, in that order; junction bases with no gene match: 15. Germline assignment: CDR1 SGHVS and CDR2 FNYEAQ. The CDR3 spans 16 residues. In nucleotides, the CDR3 is TGTGCCAGCAGCATCAGGACAGGGCTAGAGGGAGGTGAGCAGTTCTTC. Encoded protein: CASSIRTGLEGGEQFF.

About this clone itself: This same CDR3 is encoded by further DNA sequences in the sample. The chain carries TRBV28 and TRBJ2-6; D unclear. CDR3 length equals 15 residues. Germline V CDR1 and CDR2: MDHEN, SYDVKM. V shed 2 bases and J shed 0 bases, with 5 bases lying between them. CDR3 region: CASSLVGSGANVLTF. Here the CDR3 DNA reads TGTGCCAGCAGTTTAGTGGGCTCTGGGGCCAACGTCCTGACTTTC.